This T cell receptor (beta chain) was identified during a study of regulatory T cells in long-lasting Graves disease. This CDR3 has 13 amino acids. Germline trimming cut 8 bases from V and 7 bases from J; bases unmatched to any gene: 5. CDR1 and CDR2 (germline): SEHNR, FQNEAQ (reference sequence). Time point meaning: newly diagnosed GD, antithyroid drugs for less than 3 months. Isolated PBMC RNA provided the starting material for the TCR library. General study results and limits: Researchers reported studying only peripheral blood, not thyroid tissue.

Investigators prepared the TCR beta libraries by applying iRepertoire HTBI primers and Arm-PCR of CDR3 regions. TCRdb re-analysed the multiplex PCR reads in MiXCR, keeping a single row per CDR3 protein. The table lists under 500,000 distinct CDR3 sequences, 16% of them singletons, with over 8.5% in the top ten. To note about this clonotype: The antigen remains undetermined.

Another study also made use of these data, one on T cells in Graves' hyperthyroidism and ophthalmopathy.

The source was peripheral blood mononuclear cells (PBMCs), collected at new diagnosis, from a patient treated with antithyroid drugs. The genes are TRBV7-9 and TRBJ1-6; TRBD1 matches at 7 bases. This clonotype originated in a woman under 40 with Graves disease. This CDR3 reads CASGGQSNSPLHF. Written as DNA, the CDR3 is TGTGCCAGCGGGGGACAGTCCAATTCACCCCTCCACTTT.